This entry lists 31 T cell receptor beta chains sequenced from one sample in a study of OX40 agonist ivuxolimab in advanced cancers. Repertoires were generated with immunoSEQ multiplex PCR, while TCRdb's copy carries only in-frame clones and drops some. The sample has 95,000 to 150,000 clones; 93% are singletons. Sequences were derived from CD4+ or CD8+ T cells sorted from blood, sampled in a trial of the OX40 agonist ivuxolimab. The receptors come from an adult with an advanced solid tumor such as melanoma, head and neck, liver or kidney cancer.

This sequence joins TRBV6-6 and TRBJ1-1, with D tentatively TRBD1 (6 bases). The germline gives CDR1 MNHNY, CDR2 SVGAGI (reference sequence). The CDR3 has 15 residues. V was pared by 2 bases and J by 5 bases, with 15 bases between. CDR3 DNA: TGTGCCAGCAGTTACGGGGGCCAGGTCGGGACTGAAGCTTTCTTT. Amino acid sequence: CASSYGGQVGTEAFF.

This rearrangement joins TRBV7-2 to TRBJ2-7, with TRBD2 matching over 7 bases. From germline, CDR1 is SGHTA and CDR2 FQGNSA. Germline trimming cut 4 bases from V and 5 bases from J; bases unmatched to any gene: 11. The CDR3 runs 15 residues. The CDR3 region is CASSSVGLGLDEQYF. The DNA for the CDR3 is TGTGCCAGCAGCTCGGTTGGACTAGGCTTGGACGAGCAGTACTTC.

This chain uses TRBV5-4 with TRBJ2-3; 8 bases agree with TRBD2. V lost 0 bases, J lost 7 bases, and 10 bases stayed unmatched. Germline loops: CDR1 SGHNT, CDR2 YYREEE (reference sequence). CDR3 length: 16 amino acids. The CDR3 nucleotides are TGTGCCAGCAGCTTGGTAGGGGGACTAGTGGCTAATACGCAGTATTTT. This encodes CASSLVGGLVANTQYF.

The chain joins TRBV7-2 to TRBJ2-6; no definite D call. Germline V gives CDR1 SGHTA, CDR2 FQGNSA. Trimming took off 4 bases at V and 0 bases at J, with 13 bases between the two ends. The CDR3 is made up of 17 amino acids. The CDR3 protein is CASSSQVRFSGANVLTF. The CDR3 DNA follows: TGTGCCAGCAGCTCCCAGGTCAGGTTCTCTGGGGCCAACGTCCTGACTTTC.

The chain combines TRBV5-8 with TRBJ2-2; D call uncertain. The germline CDR1 and CDR2 sequences are SGHTS and YDEGEE. Between the trimmed V and J ends, which lost 9 bases and 4 bases, there was a span of 7 bases. The CDR3 consists of 11 residues. The CDR3 DNA sequence: TGTGCCACCAGATTCACCGGGGAGCTGTTTTTT. Translating gives CATRFTGELFF.

This chain uses TRBV6-1 with TRBJ2-2, with D unclear. Germline V gene data show CDR1 as MNHNS and CDR2 as SASEGT. The CDR3 spans 12 residues. V lost 5 bases, J lost 3 bases, and 4 bases lay in between. The CDR3 loop reads CASSYYTGELFF. The CDR3 region has the DNA TGTGCCAGCAGTTATTACACCGGGGAGCTGTTTTTT.

V is TRBV6-4 and J is TRBJ2-1, with D unclear. Germline V gene sequence: CDR1 MRHNA, CDR2 SNTAGT. This CDR3 has 16 residues. Trimming stripped 5 bases from V and 0 bases from J, with 14 bases between. The chain's CDR3 is CASSKTNSFSYNEQFF. CDR3 bases: TGTGCCAGCAGTAAAACTAACTCTTTCTCCTACAATGAGCAGTTCTTC.

This chain joins TRBV27 and TRBJ2-6; D gene uncertain. Trimming removed 0 bases at V and 2 bases at J, with 14 bases between. CDR1 MNHEY and CDR2 SMNVEV come from the germline V gene (reference sequence). This CDR3 is 18 amino acids long. CDR3 in amino acids: CASSLSFRALAGANVLTF. CDR3 DNA sequence: TGTGCCAGCAGTTTATCGTTTAGGGCTCTAGCTGGGGCCAACGTCCTGACTTTC. Based on the CDR3 plus reference TRBV27 and TRBJ2-6, the full variable domain is EAQVTQNPRYLITVTGKKLTVTCSQNMNHEYMSWYRQDPGLGLRQIYYSMNVEVTDKGDVPEGYKVSRKEKRNFPLILESPSPNQTSLYFCASSLSFRALAGANVLTFGAGSRLTVL.

The chain employs TRBV5-1 and TRBJ2-3; D gene ambiguous. Germline-derived CDR1 and CDR2 are SGHRS and YFSETQ. The CDR3 has 14 residues. The V end lost 5 bases, the J end lost 0 bases, and 10 bases lay between the germline ends. The CDR3 protein is CASRLQPSTDTQYF. The CDR3 nucleotides are TGCGCCAGCAGGTTGCAACCTAGCACAGATACGCAGTATTTT.

This rearrangement joins TRBV12-5 to TRBJ2-7, with D maybe TRBD2 (5 bases). This CDR3 has 14 amino acids. The ends were cut back, 5 bases at V and 0 bases at J, with 11 bases in the middle. Germline CDR1 reads LGHNT; CDR2 reads FRNRAP. CDR3 residues: CASGPGGFSYEQYF. The CDR3 DNA reads as TGTGCTAGTGGTCCGGGCGGGTTCTCCTACGAGCAGTACTTC. The full variable domain, with the rest looked up from reference TRBV12-5 and TRBJ2-7, is DARVTQTPRHKVTEMGQEVTMRCQPILGHNTVFWYRQTMMQGLELLAYFRNRAPLDDSGMPKDRFSAEMPDATLATLKIQPSEPRDSAVYFCASGPGGFSYEQYFGPGTRLTVT.

The J gene is TRBJ2-7, the V gene TRBV5-1; D remains unclear. V lost 0 bases to trimming and J lost 1 base, with 8 bases between them. This CDR3 has 14 amino acids. CDR1 is SGHRS and CDR2 is YFSETQ in the germline V gene. The CDR3 sequence is CASSLGTVSYEQYF. In nucleotides, the CDR3 is TGCGCCAGCAGCTTGGGAACGGTATCCTACGAGCAGTACTTC.

The rearrangement joins TRBV19 to TRBJ1-1; TRBD1 aligns across 7 bases. CDR3 size: 16 residues. The V and J ends lost 4 bases and 1 base, in that order; junction bases with no gene match: 9. CDR1 and CDR2 from the germline V gene are LNHDA and SQIVND (reference sequence). CDR3: CASSTGTGAGNTEAFF. The CDR3 DNA reads TGTGCCAGTAGTACGGGAACAGGGGCCGGGAACACTGAAGCTTTCTTT. Full variable domain (outside the CDR3, taken from reference TRBV19 and TRBJ1-1): DGGITQSPKYLFRKEGQNVTLSCEQNLNHDAMYWYRQDPGQGLRLIYYSQIVNDFQKGDIAEGYSVSREKKESFPLTVTSAQKNPTAFYLCASSTGTGAGNTEAFFGQGTRLTVV.

This clone is a singleton in its sample. The chain couples TRBV5-4 to TRBJ1-1, with a weak D call TRBD1 (6 bases). The germline V gene encodes CDR1 SGHNT and CDR2 YYREEE (reference sequence). Between the trimmed V and J ends, which lost 0 bases and 3 bases, there was a span of 12 bases. The CDR3 is 15 residues long. CDR3 residues: CASSLGGGEDTEAFF. The CDR3 DNA reads TGTGCCAGCAGCTTGGGAGGGGGAGAGGACACTGAAGCTTTCTTT.

This rearrangement joins TRBV19 to TRBJ2-7, with TRBD1 identical over 9 bases. Germline trimming cut 4 bases from V and 0 bases from J; bases unmatched to any gene: 4. CDR1 is LNHDA and CDR2 is SQIVND in the germline V gene (reference sequence). CDR3 length equals 15 residues. The chain's CDR3 is CASSTGTGSSYEQYF. The CDR3, as DNA: TGTGCCAGTAGTACTGGGACAGGGAGCTCCTACGAGCAGTACTTC.

This chain's CDR3 is CASSLVVGSYNSPLHF. In DNA, the CDR3 is TGTGCCAGCAGCTTAGTGGTTGGCAGCTATAATTCACCCCTCCACTTT. This rearrangement joins TRBV7-2 to TRBJ1-6; no clear D. V lost 1 base, J lost 3 bases, and 10 bases lay in between. CDR1 is SGHTA, CDR2 FQGNSA, per germline. CDR3 size: 16 residues.

V is TRBV11-1 and J is TRBJ2-1; D possibly corresponds to TRBD2 (6 bases). The CDR3 covers 18 residues. V gave up 4 bases and J gave up 7 bases, with 26 bases separating them. Germline V gene sequence: CDR1 SGHAT, CDR2 FQDESV (reference sequence). The CDR3 bases are TGTGCCAGCAGCTCGAGGTGGGGCGGGGCTAGGCTAAAGAATGAGCAGTTCTTC. Amino acid sequence: CASSSRWGGARLKNEQFF.

J is TRBJ1-4 and V is TRBV5-8, with 10 bases matching TRBD1. The CDR3 has 16 residues. CDR1 is SGHTS, CDR2 YDEGEE, per germline. The V gene end was trimmed by 0 bases and the J gene end by 10 bases; junction bases not matched to a gene: 9. The CDR3 nucleotides read TGTGCCAGCAGCTTGGGCTCCGGGACAGGGGAAGGAAAACTGTTTTTT. Translated, it gives CASSLGSGTGEGKLFF.

The chain combines TRBV9 with TRBJ1-2; 9 bases line up with TRBD1. CDR1 and CDR2 from the germline V gene are SGDLS and YYNGEE. This CDR3 is built from 13 residues. After removal of 7 bases from V and 5 bases from J, the junction contained 6 bases not matched to a gene. The CDR3, as DNA: TGTGCCAGCGGGGACAGGGCTGGTTATGGCTACACCTTC. Translation: CASGDRAGYGYTF.

The V and J genes are TRBV7-3 and TRBJ2-1, with 11 bases matching TRBD2. The CDR3 is made up of 17 amino acids. Germline-derived CDR1 and CDR2 are SGHTA and FQGTGA. V shed 0 bases, J shed 8 bases, and the junction held 9 bases outside the gene matches. The CDR3 is CASSLTSASGGRDEQFF. The DNA of the CDR3 is TGTGCCAGCAGCTTAACCAGCGCTAGCGGGGGGCGGGATGAGCAGTTCTTC.

The rearrangement uses TRBV19 and TRBJ1-5; 7 bases agree with TRBD1. The V and J ends lost 5 bases and 0 bases, in that order; junction bases with no gene match: 7. CDR3 length equals 16 residues. Germline V lookup: CDR1 LNHDA, CDR2 SQIVND (reference sequence). CDR3 nucleotide sequence: TGTGCCAGTAGTCTAGGGACAGCCTATAGCAATCAGCCCCAGCATTTT. Protein: CASSLGTAYSNQPQHF.

This chain joins TRBV7-9 and TRBJ2-2; D unclear. The CDR3 extends over 12 amino acids. V lost 5 bases and J lost 6, with 7 bases in between. The germline V gene has CDR1 SEHNR and CDR2 FQNEAQ (reference sequence). The CDR3 here is CASSRGPGELFF. The CDR3 DNA sequence: TGTGCCAGCAGCCGAGGCCCCGGGGAGCTGTTTTTT.

The chain employs TRBV7-8 and TRBJ2-7, with TRBD2 matching 8 bases. Germline V lookup: CDR1 SGHVS, CDR2 FQNEAQ. After removal of 2 bases from V and 5 bases from J, the junction contained 8 bases not matched to a gene. This CDR3 comprises 15 residues. In DNA, the CDR3 is TGTGCCAGCAGCTTACCAGCGGGAGTAATGAACGAGCAGTACTTC. Translating it yields CASSLPAGVMNEQYF.

This chain connects TRBV5-1 to TRBJ1-5; maybe TRBD1 (6 bases). Trimming removed 0 bases at V and 8 bases at J, with 15 bases between. This CDR3 contains 15 residues. Germline CDR1 is SGHRS and CDR2 is YFSETQ. CDR3 in DNA: TGCGCCAGCAGCTTGGGAGCAGGGGCTGGAGAGCCCCAGCATTTT. Amino acids: CASSLGAGAGEPQHF.

CDR3 coding DNA: TGTGCCAGCCGGGACGGGGCAACTAATGAAAAACTGTTTTTT. Its translation: CASRDGATNEKLFF. This rearrangement joins TRBV6-1 to TRBJ1-4; tentatively, D is TRBD1 (5 bases). This CDR3 has 14 amino acids. Trimming removed 8 bases from V and 0 bases from J, with 10 bases in between. The germline V gene has CDR1 MNHNS and CDR2 SASEGT.

This clone appeared a single time. The rearrangement joins TRBV7-2 to TRBJ2-3; 7 bases are a match to TRBD1. The V gene end was trimmed by 6 bases and the J gene end by 1 base; junction bases not matched to a gene: 7. The CDR3 loop spans 15 amino acids. CDR1 and CDR2 from the germline V gene are SGHTA and FQGNSA. The CDR3 spells CASRYRGRGTDTQYF. In DNA form, the CDR3 reads TGTGCCAGCAGGTACAGGGGAAGGGGCACAGATACGCAGTATTTT. The full variable domain, rest sourced from reference TRBV7-2 and TRBJ2-3, is GAGVSQSPSNKVTEKGKDVELRCDPISGHTALYWYRQSLGQGLEFLIYFQGNSAPDKSGLPSDRFSAERTGGSVSTLTIQRTQQEDSAVYLCASRYRGRGTDTQYFGPGTRLTVL.

This clone has a handful of counts. The rearrangement joins TRBV30 to TRBJ1-1, with D possibly matching TRBD1 (5 bases). Germline V gives CDR1 GTSNPN, CDR2 SVGIG (reference sequence). This CDR3 has 10 amino acids. Trimming left V 5 bases short and J 9 bases short, with 10 bases between. The CDR3: CAWDRGKAFF. The CDR3 DNA is TGTGCCTGGGATAGGGGCAAAGCTTTCTTT.

In DNA form, the CDR3 reads TGTGCCAGCAGCTCCGTCGGAGGGCTCTCTGGAAACACCATATATTTT. This gives the protein CASSSVGGLSGNTIYF. The chain employs TRBV11-2 and TRBJ1-3; no definite D call. The germline CDR1 and CDR2 sequences are SGHAT and FQNNGV. V was clipped by 4 bases and J by 0 bases, with 13 bases between them. This CDR3 is 16 amino acids long.

V and J are TRBV5-4 and TRBJ2-3; 12 bases line up with TRBD1. The CDR3 has 15 amino acids. Germline V gives CDR1 SGHNT, CDR2 YYREEE (reference sequence). Trimming removed 5 bases from V and 3 bases from J; junction bases left unmatched: 4. CDR3 sequence (DNA): TGTGCCAGCAGTAGGGACAGGGGGCGAACAGATACGCAGTATTTT. Its protein is CASSRDRGRTDTQYF.

V usage is TRBV28 and J usage is TRBJ1-1; D is uncertain. The CDR3 covers 16 residues. The germline gives CDR1 MDHEN, CDR2 SYDVKM. Trimming stripped 5 bases from V and 5 bases from J, with 21 bases between. CDR3 bases: TGTGCCAGCAGTCCCTACCCTCGGCCTGGAGGGACTGAAGCTTTCTTT. It yields the protein CASSPYPRPGGTEAFF.

The V gene is TRBV25-1, the J gene TRBJ2-5; the D gene is possibly TRBD2 (6 bases). Germline V lookup: CDR1 MGHDK, CDR2 SYGVNS. The CDR3 contains 14 residues. V was pared by 3 bases and J by 5 bases, with 13 bases between. The CDR3 loop is CASSDAGRPETQYF. DNA for the CDR3: TGTGCCAGCAGTGATGCGGGGCGTCCCGAGACCCAGTACTTC.

This clone has only a few counts. CDR3 sequence (DNA): TGTGCCAGTTCGGGTGGGTCCGGCACTTATAGCAATCAGCCCCAGCATTTT. It specifies CASSGGSGTYSNQPQHF. The gene calls are TRBV19 and TRBJ1-5; D gene unclear. Germline loops: CDR1 LNHDA, CDR2 SQIVND (reference sequence). V lost 8 bases, J lost 0 bases, and 20 bases lay in between. The CDR3 has 17 residues.